This TCR beta chain was documented in a study of blood T cell repertoires in COVID-19. Produced via immunoSEQ multiplex PCR; TCRdb's table is partial and in-frame only. This table has about 110,000 clones, 84% appearing once. V lost 3 bases, J lost 4 bases, and 16 bases lay in between. From germline, CDR1 is DFQATT and CDR2 SNEGSKA (reference sequence). The CDR3 is made up of 15 amino acids. This clone occurred a few times. This receptor was obtained from a human donor in a cohort sampled during active COVID-19. J is TRBJ1-5 and V is TRBV20-1; no definite D call. The sequenced sample consisted of peripheral blood. CDR3 bases: TGCAGTGCTAGTTTCCGACTTGGGGAGAATCAGCCCCAGCATTTT. Amino acid sequence: CSASFRLGENQPQHF.